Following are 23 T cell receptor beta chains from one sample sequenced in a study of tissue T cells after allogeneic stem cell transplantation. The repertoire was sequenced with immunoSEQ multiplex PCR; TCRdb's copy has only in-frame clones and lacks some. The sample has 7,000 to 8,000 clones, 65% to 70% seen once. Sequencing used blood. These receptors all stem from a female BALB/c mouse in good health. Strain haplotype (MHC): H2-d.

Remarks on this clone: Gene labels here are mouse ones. The part of the CDR3 DNA that was read is TGTGCCAGCAGCCAAAAAGACACCCAGTAC. Amino acids: CASSQKDTQY. The CDR3 in its entirety is CASSQKDTQYF. The V and J genes are TRBV5 and TRBJ2-5; no definite D call. The DNA ends 1 residue before the CDR3 does, and the rest of the CDR3 is filled in from the germline J gene. Looked up from germline, CDR1 is LGHNA and CDR2 is YNLKQL (reference sequence). V was shortened by 2 bases and J by 4 bases, with 1 base between the two germline ends. There are 11 residues in the CDR3.

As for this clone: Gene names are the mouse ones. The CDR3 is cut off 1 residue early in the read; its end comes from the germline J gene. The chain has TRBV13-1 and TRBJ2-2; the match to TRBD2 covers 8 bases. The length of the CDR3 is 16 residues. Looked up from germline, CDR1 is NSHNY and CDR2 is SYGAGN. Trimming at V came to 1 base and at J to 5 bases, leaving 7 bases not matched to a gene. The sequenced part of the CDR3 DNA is TGTGCCAGCAGTGATACGGGGGGGGCGCGGACCGGGCAGCTCTAC. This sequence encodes CASSDTGGARTGQLY. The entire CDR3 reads CASSDTGGARTGQLYF.

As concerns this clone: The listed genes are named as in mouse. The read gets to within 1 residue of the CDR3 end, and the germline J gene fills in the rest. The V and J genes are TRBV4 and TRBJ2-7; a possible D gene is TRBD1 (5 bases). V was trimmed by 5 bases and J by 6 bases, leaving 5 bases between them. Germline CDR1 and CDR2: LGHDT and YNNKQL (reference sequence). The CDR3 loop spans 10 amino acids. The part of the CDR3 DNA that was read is TGTGCCAGCAGCCAGGGTGAACAGTAC. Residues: CASSQGEQY. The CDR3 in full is CASSQGEQYF.

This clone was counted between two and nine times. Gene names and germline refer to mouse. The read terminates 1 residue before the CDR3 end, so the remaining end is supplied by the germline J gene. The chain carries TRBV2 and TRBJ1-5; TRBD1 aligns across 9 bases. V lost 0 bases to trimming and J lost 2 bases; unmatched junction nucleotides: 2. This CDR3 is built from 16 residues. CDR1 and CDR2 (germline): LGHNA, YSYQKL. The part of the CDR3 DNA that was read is TGTGCCAGCAGCCAAGATCGGGACAGGGACAACCAGGCTCCGCTT. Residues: CASSQDRDRDNQAPL. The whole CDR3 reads CASSQDRDRDNQAPLF.

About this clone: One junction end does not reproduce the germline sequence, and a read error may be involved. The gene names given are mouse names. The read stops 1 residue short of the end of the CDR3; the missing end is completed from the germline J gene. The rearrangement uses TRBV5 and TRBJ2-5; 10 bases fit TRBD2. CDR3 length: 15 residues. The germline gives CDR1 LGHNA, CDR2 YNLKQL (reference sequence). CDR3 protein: CASSPTGGNQGTQYF. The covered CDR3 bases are TGTGCCAGCAGCCCGACTGGGGGGAACCAAGGCACCCAGTAC.

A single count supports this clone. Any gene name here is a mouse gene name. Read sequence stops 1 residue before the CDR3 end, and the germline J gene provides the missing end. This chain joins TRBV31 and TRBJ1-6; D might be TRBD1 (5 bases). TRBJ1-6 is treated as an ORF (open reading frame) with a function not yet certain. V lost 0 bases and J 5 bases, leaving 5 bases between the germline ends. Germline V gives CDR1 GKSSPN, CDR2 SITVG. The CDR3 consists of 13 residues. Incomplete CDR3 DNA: TGTGCCTGGAGTCTACAGGATAATTCGCCCCTCTAC. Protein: CAWSLQDNSPLY. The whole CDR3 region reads CAWSLQDNSPLYF.

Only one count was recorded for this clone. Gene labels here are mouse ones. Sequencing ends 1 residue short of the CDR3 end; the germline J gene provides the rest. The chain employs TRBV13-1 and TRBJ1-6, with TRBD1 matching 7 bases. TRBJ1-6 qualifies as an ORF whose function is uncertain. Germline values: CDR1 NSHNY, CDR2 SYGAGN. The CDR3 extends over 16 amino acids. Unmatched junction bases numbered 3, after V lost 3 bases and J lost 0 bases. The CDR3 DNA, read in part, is TGTGCCAGCAGTGGACAGGGACTTTCCTATAATTCGCCCCTCTAC. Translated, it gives CASSGQGLSYNSPLY. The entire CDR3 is CASSGQGLSYNSPLYF.

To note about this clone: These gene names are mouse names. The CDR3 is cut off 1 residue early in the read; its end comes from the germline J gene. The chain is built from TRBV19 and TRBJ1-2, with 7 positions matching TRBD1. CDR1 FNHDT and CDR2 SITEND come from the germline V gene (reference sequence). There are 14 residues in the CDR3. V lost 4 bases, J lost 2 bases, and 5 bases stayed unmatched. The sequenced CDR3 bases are TGTGCCAGCAGTGTCCTCAGGGGGAACTCCGACTACACC. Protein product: CASSVLRGNSDYT. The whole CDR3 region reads CASSVLRGNSDYTF. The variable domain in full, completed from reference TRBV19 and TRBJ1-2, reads GGIITQTPKFLIGQEGQKLTLKCQQNFNHDTMYWYRQDSGKGLRLIYYSITENDLQKGDLSEGYDASREKKSSFSLTVTSAQKNEMAVFLCASSVLRGNSDYTFGSGTRLLVI.

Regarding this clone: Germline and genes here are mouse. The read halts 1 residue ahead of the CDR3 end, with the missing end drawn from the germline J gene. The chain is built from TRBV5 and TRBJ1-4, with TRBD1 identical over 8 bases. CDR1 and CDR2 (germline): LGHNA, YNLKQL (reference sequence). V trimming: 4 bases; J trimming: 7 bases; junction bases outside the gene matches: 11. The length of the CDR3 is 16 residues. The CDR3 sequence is CASSPTSRDRPERLFF. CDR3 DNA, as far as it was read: TGTGCCAGCAGCCCGACGTCCCGGGACAGGCCCGAAAGATTATTT.

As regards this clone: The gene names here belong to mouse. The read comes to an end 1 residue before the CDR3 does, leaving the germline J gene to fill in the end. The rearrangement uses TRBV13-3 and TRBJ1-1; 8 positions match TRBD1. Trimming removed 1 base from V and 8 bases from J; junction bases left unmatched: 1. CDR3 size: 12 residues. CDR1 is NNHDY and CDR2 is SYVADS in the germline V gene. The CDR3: CASSDRTGEVFF. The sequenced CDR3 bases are TGTGCCAGCAGTGATCGGACAGGGGAAGTCTTC.

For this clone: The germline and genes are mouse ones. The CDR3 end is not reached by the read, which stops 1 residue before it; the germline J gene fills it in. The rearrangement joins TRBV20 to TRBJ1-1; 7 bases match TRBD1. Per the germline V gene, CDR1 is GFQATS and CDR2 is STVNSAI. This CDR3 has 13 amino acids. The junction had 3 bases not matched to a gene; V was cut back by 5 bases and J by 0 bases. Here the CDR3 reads CGAFGTANTEVFF. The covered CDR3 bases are TGTGGTGCTTTCGGGACAGCAAACACAGAAGTCTTC.

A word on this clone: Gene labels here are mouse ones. Incomplete CDR3 DNA: TGTGGTGCTAGGGGGACAGATTCGCCCCTCTAC. This gives the protein CGARGTDSPLY. The CDR3 in full is CGARGTDSPLYF. The rearrangement links TRBV20 to TRBJ1-6; TRBD1 might be the D (6 bases). The missing CDR3 end, 1 residue past where the read stops, is filled in from the germline J gene. TRBJ1-6 has ORF status, its function being uncertain. In germline, CDR1 is GFQATS, CDR2 STVNSAI. The CDR3 totals 12 residues. The V gene lost 1 base and the J gene lost 8 bases, with 6 bases spanning the gap.

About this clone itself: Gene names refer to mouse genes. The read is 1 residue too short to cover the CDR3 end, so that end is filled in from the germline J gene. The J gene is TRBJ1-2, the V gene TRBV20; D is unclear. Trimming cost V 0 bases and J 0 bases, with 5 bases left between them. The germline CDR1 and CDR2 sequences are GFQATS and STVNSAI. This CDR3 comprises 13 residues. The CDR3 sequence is CGARDSANSDYTF. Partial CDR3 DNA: TGTGGTGCTAGGGACAGTGCAAACTCCGACTACACC.

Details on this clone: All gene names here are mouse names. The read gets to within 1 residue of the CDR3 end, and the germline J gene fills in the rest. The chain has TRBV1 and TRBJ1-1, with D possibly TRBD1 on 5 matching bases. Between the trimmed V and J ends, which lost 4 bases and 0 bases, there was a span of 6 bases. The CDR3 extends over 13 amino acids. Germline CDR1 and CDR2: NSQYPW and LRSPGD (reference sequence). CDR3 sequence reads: CTCSGTTNTEVFF. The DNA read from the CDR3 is TGCACCTGCAGTGGGACAACAAACACAGAAGTCTTC.

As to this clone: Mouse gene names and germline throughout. This CDR3 is CAWSHGNSPLYF. The sequenced part of the CDR3 DNA is TGTGCCTGGAGTCACGGGAATTCGCCCCTCTAC. This chain connects TRBV31 to TRBJ1-6; D is undetermined. The read ends 1 residue early relative to the CDR3; the germline J gene fills the gap. TRBJ1-6 is an open reading frame whose function is uncertain. The germline V gene encodes CDR1 GKSSPN and CDR2 SITVG. CDR3 length: 12 amino acids. V was trimmed by 1 base and J by 7 bases, leaving 5 bases between them.

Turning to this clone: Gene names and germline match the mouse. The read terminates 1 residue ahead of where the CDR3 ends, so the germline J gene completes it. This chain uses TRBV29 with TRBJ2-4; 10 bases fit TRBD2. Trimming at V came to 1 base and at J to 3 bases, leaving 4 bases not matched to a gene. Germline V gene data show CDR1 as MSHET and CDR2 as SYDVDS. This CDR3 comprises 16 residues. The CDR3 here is CASSLFWGGAQNTLYF. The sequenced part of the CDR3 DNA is TGTGCTAGCAGTTTATTCTGGGGGGGCGCCCAAAACACCTTGTAC.

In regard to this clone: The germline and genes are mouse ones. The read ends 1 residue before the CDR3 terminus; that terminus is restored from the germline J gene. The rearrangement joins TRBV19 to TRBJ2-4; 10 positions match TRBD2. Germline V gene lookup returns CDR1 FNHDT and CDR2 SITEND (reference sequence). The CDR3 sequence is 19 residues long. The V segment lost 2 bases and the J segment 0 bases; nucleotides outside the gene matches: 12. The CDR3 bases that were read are TGTGCCAGCAGTATTCTTGGCTGGGGGGGCGGTGGGAGTCAAAACACCTTGTAC. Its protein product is CASSILGWGGGGSQNTLY. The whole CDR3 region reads CASSILGWGGGGSQNTLYF.

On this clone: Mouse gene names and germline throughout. Partial CDR3 DNA: TGTGCCAGCAGTTTTGGCAATAGTGCAGAAACGCTGTAT. Amino acid sequence: CASSFGNSAETLY. The entire CDR3 is CASSFGNSAETLYF. This chain links TRBV14 with TRBJ2-3, with D hard to call. The observed sequence ends 1 residue before the CDR3 terminus, with the missing tail filled in from the germline J gene. Per germline, CDR1 SGHDT and CDR2 FRDEAV. Trimming left V 2 bases short and J 0 bases short, with 7 bases between. The CDR3 has 14 residues.

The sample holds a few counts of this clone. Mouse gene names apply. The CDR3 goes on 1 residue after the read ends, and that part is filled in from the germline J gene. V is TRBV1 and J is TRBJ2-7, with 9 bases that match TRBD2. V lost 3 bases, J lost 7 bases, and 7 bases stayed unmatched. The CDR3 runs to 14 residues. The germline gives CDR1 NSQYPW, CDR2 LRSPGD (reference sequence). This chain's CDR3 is CTCSARLGDGEQYF. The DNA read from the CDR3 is TGCACCTGCAGTGCCCGACTGGGGGACGGGGAACAGTAC.

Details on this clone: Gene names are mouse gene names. The CDR3: CASSQLGSQNTLYF. The part of the CDR3 DNA that was read is TGTGCCAGCAGCCAATTGGGGAGTCAAAACACCTTGTAC. V usage is TRBV2 and J usage is TRBJ2-4; perhaps TRBD2 as D (5 bases). The DNA ends 1 residue before the CDR3 does, and the rest of the CDR3 is filled in from the germline J gene. Trimming removed 2 bases from V and 0 bases from J, with 6 bases in between. The CDR3 is 14 amino acids. Germline V lookup: CDR1 LGHNA, CDR2 YSYQKL.

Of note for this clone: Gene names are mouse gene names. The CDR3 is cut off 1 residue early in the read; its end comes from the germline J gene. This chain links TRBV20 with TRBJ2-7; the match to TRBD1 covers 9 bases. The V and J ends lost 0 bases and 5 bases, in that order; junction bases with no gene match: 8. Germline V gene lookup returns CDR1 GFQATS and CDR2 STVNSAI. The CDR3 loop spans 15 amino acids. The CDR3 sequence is CGARDWGQGTNEQYF. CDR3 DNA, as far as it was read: TGTGGTGCTAGGGATTGGGGACAGGGAACTAATGAACAGTAC.

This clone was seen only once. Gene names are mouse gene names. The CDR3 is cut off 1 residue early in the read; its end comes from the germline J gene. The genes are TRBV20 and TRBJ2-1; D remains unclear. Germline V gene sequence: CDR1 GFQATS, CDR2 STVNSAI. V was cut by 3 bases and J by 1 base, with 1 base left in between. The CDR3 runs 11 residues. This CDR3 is CGASNYAEQFF. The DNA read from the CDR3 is TGTGGTGCTAGCAACTATGCTGAGCAGTTC.

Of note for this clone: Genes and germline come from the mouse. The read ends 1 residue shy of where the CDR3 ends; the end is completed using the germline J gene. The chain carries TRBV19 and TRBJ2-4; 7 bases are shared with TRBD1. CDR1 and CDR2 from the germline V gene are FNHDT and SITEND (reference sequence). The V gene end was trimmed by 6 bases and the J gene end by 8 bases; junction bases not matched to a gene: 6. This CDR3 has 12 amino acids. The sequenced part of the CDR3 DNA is TGTGCCAGCACCCGACAGGGTGGCACCTTGTAC. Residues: CASTRQGGTLY. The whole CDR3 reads CASTRQGGTLYF.